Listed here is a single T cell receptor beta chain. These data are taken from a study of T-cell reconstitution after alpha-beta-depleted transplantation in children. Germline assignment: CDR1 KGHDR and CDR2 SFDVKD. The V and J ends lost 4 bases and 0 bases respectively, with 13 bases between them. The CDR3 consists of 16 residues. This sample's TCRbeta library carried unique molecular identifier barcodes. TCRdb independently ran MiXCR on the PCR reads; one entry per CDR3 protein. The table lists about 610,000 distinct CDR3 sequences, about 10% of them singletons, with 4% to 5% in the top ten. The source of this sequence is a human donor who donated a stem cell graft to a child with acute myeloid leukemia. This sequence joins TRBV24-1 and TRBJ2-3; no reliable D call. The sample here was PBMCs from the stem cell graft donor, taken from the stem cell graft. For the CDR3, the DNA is TGTGCCACCAGTGACCTTAACTTCGCTAGCACAGATACGCAGTATTTT. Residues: CATSDLNFASTDTQYF.